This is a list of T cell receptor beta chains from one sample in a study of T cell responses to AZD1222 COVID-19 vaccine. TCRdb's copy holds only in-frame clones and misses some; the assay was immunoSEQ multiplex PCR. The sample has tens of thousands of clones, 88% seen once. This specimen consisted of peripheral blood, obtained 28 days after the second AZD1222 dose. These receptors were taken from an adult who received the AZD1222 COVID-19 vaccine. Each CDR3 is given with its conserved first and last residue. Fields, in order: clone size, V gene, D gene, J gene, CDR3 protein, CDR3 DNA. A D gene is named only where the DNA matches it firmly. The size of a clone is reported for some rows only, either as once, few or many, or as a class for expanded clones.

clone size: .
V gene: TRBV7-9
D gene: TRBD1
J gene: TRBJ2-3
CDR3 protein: CASRERWTGPDTQYF
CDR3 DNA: TGTGCCAGCAGGGAAAGGTGGACAGGGCCAGATACGCAGTATTTT

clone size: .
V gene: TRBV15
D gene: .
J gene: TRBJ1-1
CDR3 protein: CATSEKANTEAFF
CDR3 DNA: TGTGCCACCAGCGAGAAGGCGAACACTGAAGCTTTCTTT

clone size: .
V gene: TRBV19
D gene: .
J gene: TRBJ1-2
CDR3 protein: CASSNGVGGSPYGYTF
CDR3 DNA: TGTGCCAGTAGTAACGGGGTCGGGGGCTCCCCCTATGGCTACACCTTC

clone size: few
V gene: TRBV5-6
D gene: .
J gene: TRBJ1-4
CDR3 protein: CASSLDLGEEKLFF
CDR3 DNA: TGTGCCAGCAGCTTGGATCTAGGAGAGGAAAAACTGTTTTTT

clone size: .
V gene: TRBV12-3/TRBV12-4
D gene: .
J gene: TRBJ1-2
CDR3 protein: CASGGSTNYGYTF
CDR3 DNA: TGTGCCAGCGGGGGGTCGACTAACTATGGCTACACCTTC

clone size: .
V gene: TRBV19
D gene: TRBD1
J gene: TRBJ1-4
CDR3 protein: CASSRGVSTGVNEKLFF
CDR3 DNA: TGTGCCAGTAGTCGTGGGGTTTCGACAGGGGTTAATGAAAAACTGTTTTTT

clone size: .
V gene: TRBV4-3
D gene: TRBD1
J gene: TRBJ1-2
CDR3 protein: CASSQSGQGIFGYTF
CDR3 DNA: TGCGCCAGCAGCCAGTCGGGACAGGGGATCTTTGGCTACACCTTC

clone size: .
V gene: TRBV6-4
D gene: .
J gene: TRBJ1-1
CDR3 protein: CASSDSDNTEAFF
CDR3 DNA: TGTGCCAGCAGTGACTCGGACAACACTGAAGCTTTCTTT

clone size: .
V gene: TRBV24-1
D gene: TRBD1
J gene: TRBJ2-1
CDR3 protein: CATSDWTGIFLNEQFF
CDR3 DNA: TGTGCCACCAGTGATTGGACAGGAATATTCCTCAATGAGCAGTTCTTC

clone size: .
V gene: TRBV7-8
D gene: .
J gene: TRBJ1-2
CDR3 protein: CASSLDRDYGYTF
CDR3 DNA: TGTGCCAGCAGCTTGGATCGGGACTATGGCTACACCTTC

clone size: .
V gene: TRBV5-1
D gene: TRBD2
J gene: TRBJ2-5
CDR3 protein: CASSLELTSGGTRETQYF
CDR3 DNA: TGCGCCAGCAGCTTGGAGTTGACTAGCGGGGGGACCCGTGAGACCCAGTACTTC

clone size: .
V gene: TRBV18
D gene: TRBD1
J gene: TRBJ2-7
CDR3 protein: CASSPLSDRVVYEQYF
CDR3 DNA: TGTGCCAGCTCACCACTCTCGGACAGGGTAGTGTACGAGCAGTACTTC

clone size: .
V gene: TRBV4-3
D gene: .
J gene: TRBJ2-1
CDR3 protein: CASSQERGYNDEQFF
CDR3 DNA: TGCGCCAGCAGCCAAGAAAGGGGGTATAACGATGAGCAGTTCTTC

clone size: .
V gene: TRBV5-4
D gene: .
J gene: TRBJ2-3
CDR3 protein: CASSFESSTDTQYF
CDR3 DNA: TGTGCCAGCAGCTTTGAGAGTAGCACAGATACGCAGTATTTT

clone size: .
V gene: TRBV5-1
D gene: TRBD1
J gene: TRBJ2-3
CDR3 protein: CASSLEGQGTDTQYF
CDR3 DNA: TGCGCCAGCAGCTTGGAGGGACAGGGCACAGATACGCAGTATTTT

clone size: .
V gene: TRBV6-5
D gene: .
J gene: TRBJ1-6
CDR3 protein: CASSSARGSNSPLHF
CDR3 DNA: TGTGCCAGCAGTTCAGCGAGGGGCTCGAATTCACCCCTCCACTTT

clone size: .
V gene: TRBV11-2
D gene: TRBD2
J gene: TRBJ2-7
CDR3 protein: CASSLVPLPLAVGAYEQYF
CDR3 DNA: TGTGCCAGCAGCTTAGTCCCCCTCCCACTAGCGGTCGGCGCCTACGAGCAGTACTTC

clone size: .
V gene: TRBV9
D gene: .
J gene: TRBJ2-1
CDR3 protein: CASSPPRALEQFF
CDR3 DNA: TGTGCCAGCAGCCCACCGAGGGCCCTGGAGCAGTTCTTC

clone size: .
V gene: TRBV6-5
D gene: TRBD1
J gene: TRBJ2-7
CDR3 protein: CASSRDRSSYEQYF
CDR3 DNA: TGTGCCAGCAGCCGGGACAGAAGCTCCTACGAGCAGTACTTC

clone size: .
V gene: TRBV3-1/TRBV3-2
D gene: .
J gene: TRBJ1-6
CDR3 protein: CASSQGEHSPLHF
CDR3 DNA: TGTGCCAGCAGCCAAGGGGAGCATTCACCCCTCCACTTT

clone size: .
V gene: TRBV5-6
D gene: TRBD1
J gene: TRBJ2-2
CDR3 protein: CASSGDRGAGELFF
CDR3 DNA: TGTGCCAGCAGCGGAGACAGGGGGGCCGGGGAGCTGTTTTTT

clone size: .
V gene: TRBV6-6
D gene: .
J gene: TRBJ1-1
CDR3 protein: CASSYSRGDLNTEAFF
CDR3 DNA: TGTGCCAGCAGTTACTCGAGAGGGGATCTGAACACTGAAGCTTTCTTT

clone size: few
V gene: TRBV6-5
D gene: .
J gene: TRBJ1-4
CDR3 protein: CATHRAFNEKLFF
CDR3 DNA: TGTGCCACCCACAGGGCCTTTAATGAAAAACTGTTTTTT

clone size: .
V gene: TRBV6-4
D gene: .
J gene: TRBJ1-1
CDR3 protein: CASRAPEAFF
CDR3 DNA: TGTGCCAGCAGAGCGCCTGAAGCTTTCTTT

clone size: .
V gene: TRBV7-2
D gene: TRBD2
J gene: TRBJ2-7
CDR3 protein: CASSNLRGAYEQYF
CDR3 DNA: TGTGCCAGCAGTAACCTGCGGGGGGCCTACGAGCAGTACTTC

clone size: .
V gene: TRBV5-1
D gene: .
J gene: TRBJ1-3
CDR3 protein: CASSLVGSGNTIYF
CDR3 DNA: TGCGCCAGCAGCTTGGTAGGGTCTGGAAACACCATATATTTT

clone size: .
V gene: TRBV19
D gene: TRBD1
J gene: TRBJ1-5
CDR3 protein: CASSQDRGPLQPQHF
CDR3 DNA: TGTGCCAGTAGCCAGGACAGGGGGCCTTTACAGCCCCAGCATTTT

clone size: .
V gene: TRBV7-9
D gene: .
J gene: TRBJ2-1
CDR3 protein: CASSLVNYNEQFF
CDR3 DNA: TGTGCCAGCAGCTTAGTCAACTACAATGAGCAGTTCTTC

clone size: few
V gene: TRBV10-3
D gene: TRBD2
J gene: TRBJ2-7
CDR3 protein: CAISAGTSGSYEQYF
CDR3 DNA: TGTGCCATCAGTGCCGGGACTAGCGGTTCCTACGAGCAGTACTTC

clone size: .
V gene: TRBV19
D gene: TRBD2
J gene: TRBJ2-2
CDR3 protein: CASSRTSGSLTGELFF
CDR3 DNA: TGTGCCAGTAGTAGGACTAGCGGGAGCCTCACCGGGGAGCTGTTTTTT

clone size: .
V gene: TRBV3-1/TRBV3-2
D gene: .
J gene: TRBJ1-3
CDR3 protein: CASSPSLGVTGNTIYF
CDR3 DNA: TGTGCCAGCAGCCCATCTCTGGGGGTAACGGGAAACACCATATATTTT

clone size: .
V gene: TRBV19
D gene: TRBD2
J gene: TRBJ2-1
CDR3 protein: CASSIPGTSNNEQFF
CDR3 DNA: TGTGCCAGTAGTATCCCCGGGACTAGTAACAATGAGCAGTTCTTC

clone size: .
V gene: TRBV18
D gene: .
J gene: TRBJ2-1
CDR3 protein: CASSPLMVVDEQFF
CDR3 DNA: TGTGCCAGCTCACCACTTATGGTTGTCGATGAGCAGTTCTTC

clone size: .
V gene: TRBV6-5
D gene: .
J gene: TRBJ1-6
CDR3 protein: CASSYDGGGSNSPLHF
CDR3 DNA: TGTGCCAGCAGTTACGATGGAGGGGGTTCCAATTCACCCCTCCACTTT

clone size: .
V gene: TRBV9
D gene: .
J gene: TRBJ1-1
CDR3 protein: CASSVRGAGSNTEAFF
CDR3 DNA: TGTGCCAGCAGCGTAAGAGGGGCAGGTTCGAACACTGAAGCTTTCTTT

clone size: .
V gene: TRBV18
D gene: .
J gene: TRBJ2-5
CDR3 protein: CASSPGERETQYF
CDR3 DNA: TGTGCCAGCTCACCGGGGGAAAGGGAGACCCAGTACTTC

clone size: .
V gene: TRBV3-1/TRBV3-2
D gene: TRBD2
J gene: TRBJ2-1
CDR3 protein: CASSPPGLAGDNEQFF
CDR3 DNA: TGTGCCAGCAGCCCCCCGGGACTAGCGGGGGACAATGAGCAGTTCTTC

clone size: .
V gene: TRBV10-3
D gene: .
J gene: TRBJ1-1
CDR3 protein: CATLLGRGNTEAFF
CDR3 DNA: TGTGCCACCCTATTGGGTAGAGGAAACACTGAAGCTTTCTTT

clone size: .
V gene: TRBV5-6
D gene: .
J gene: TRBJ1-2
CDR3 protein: CASSLSATDPYGYTF
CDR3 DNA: TGTGCCAGCAGCTTGTCGGCGACGGATCCGTATGGCTACACCTTC

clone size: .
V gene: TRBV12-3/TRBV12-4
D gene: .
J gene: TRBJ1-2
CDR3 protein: CASDRGGFGGYTF
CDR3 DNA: TGTGCCAGCGACCGAGGGGGTTTCGGTGGCTACACCTTC

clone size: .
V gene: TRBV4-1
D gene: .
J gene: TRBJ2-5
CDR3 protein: CASSQESARAEGTQYF
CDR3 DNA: TGCGCCAGCAGCCAAGAGTCGGCCCGGGCGGAGGGGACCCAGTACTTC

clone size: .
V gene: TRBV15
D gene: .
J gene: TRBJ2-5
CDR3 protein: CATLPGGGQETQYF
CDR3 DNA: TGTGCCACCTTACCTGGTGGTGGCCAAGAGACCCAGTACTTC

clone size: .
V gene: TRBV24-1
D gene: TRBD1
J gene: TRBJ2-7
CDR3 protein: CATSDAGQGDEQYF
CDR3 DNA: TGTGCCACCAGTGATGCGGGACAGGGCGACGAGCAGTACTTC

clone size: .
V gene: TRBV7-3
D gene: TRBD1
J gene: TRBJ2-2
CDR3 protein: CASSWTGGDTGELFF
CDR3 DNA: TGTGCCAGCAGCTGGACAGGGGGGGACACCGGGGAGCTGTTTTTT

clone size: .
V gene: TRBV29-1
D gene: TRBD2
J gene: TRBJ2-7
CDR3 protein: CSVDPSGIRGEQYF
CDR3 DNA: TGCAGCGTTGATCCTAGCGGAATCCGTGGGGAGCAGTACTTC

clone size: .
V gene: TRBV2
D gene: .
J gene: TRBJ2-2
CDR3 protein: CASTRGTRNTGELFF
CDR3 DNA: TGTGCCAGCACCCGGGGTACGCGGAACACCGGGGAGCTGTTTTTT

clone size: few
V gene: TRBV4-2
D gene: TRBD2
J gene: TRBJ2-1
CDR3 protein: CASSQASGGQYNEQFF
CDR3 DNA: TGTGCCAGCAGCCAAGCCAGCGGGGGGCAATACAATGAGCAGTTCTTC

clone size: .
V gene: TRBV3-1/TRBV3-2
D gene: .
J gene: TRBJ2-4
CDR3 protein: CASSQEGASFNIQYF
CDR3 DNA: TGTGCCAGCAGCCAAGAAGGCGCTAGCTTCAACATTCAGTACTTC

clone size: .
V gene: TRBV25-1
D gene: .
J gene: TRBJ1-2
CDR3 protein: CASSRVKGNTF
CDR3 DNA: TGTGCCAGCAGTCGGGTCAAGGGGAACACCTTC

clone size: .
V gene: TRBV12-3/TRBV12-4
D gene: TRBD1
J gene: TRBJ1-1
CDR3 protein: CASSFDRDTEAFF
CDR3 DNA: TGTGCCAGCAGTTTCGACAGGGACACTGAAGCTTTCTTT

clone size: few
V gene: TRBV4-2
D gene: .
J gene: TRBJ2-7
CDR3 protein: CASSQDESGPSYEQYF
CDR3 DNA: TGTGCCAGCAGCCAAGATGAGAGCGGGCCGTCCTACGAGCAGTACTTC

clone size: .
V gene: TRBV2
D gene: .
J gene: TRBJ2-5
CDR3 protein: CASNLDWSGETQYF
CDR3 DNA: TGTGCCAGCAATCTAGACTGGTCTGGAGAGACCCAGTACTTC

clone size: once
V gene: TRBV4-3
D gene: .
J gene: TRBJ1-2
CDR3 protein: CASSQDRFSHGYTF
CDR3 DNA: TGCGCCAGCAGCCAAGACAGGTTTAGCCATGGCTACACCTTC

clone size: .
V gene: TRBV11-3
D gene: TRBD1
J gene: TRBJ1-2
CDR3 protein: CASSTDRVGYTF
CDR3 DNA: TGTGCCAGCAGCACGGACAGGGTTGGCTACACCTTC

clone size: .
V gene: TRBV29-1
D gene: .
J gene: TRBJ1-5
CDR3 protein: CSAGTSSNQPQHF
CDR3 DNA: TGCAGCGCCGGGACATCTTCCAATCAGCCCCAGCATTTT

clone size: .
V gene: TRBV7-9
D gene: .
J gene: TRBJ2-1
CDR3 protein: CASSLGTQGNEQFF
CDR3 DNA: TGTGCCAGCAGCTTAGGAACCCAGGGGAATGAGCAGTTCTTC

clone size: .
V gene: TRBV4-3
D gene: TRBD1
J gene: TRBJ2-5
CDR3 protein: CASSQDRGTGETQYF
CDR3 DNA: TGCGCCAGCAGCCAAGATCGGGGGACAGGCGAGACCCAGTACTTC

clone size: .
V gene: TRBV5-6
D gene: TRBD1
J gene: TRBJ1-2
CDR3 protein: CASSQGTGGVNYGYTF
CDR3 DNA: TGTGCCAGCAGCCAAGGGACAGGGGGCGTAAACTATGGCTACACCTTC